This T cell receptor beta chain was found in a study of blood T cell repertoires in COVID-19. Across the whole study: The cDNA or gDNA used as material had been derived from T cells, B-cell-depleted T cells, or PBMCs.

V was pared by 0 bases and J by 6 bases, with 12 bases between. This CDR3 spans 14 amino acids. The germline V gene has CDR1 GTSNPN and CDR2 SVGIG (reference sequence). Generated by immunoSEQ multiplex PCR, the TCRdb table keeps only in-frame clones and is missing some. The repertoire holds about 110,000 clones, with about 75% as singletons. The TCR sequence derives from a woman of 80 years or more with active or convalescent COVID-19. This chain connects TRBV30 to TRBJ1-5; D might be TRBD1 (5 bases). The sample taken for sequencing was peripheral blood. The CDR3 nucleotides are TGTGCCTGGAGTGTAAGCAGGGTAGGTCAGCCCCAGCATTTT. Amino acid sequence: CAWSVSRVGQPQHF.